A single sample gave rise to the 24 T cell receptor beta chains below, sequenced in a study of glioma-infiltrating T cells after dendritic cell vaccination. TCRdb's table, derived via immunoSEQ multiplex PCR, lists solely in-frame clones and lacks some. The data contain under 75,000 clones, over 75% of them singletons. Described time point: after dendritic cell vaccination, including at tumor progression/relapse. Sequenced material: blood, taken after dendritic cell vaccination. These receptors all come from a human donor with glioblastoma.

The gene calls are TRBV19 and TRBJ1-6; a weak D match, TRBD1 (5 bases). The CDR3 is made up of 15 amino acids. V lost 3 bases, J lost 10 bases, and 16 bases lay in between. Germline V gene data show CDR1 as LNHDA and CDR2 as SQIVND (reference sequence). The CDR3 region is CASSIGWKGPSPLHF. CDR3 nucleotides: TGTGCCAGTAGTATCGGATGGAAGGGGCCCTCACCCCTCCACTTT. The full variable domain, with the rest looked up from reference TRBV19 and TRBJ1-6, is DGGITQSPKYLFRKEGQNVTLSCEQNLNHDAMYWYRQDPGQGLRLIYYSQIVNDFQKGDIAEGYSVSREKKESFPLTVTSAQKNPTAFYLCASSIGWKGPSPLHFGNGTRLTVT.

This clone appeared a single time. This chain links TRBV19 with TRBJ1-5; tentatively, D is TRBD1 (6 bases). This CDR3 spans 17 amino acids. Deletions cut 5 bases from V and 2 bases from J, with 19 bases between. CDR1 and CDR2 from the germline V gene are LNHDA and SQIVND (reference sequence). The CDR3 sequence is CASSAEDSPRGNQPQHF. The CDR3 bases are TGTGCCAGTAGTGCAGAGGACAGTCCTAGGGGCAATCAGCCCCAGCATTTT.

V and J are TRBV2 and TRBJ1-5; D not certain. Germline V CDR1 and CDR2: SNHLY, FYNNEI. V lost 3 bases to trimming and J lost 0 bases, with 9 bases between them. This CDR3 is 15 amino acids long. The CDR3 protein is CASSEETYSNQPQHF. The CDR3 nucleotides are TGTGCCAGCAGTGAGGAGACTTATAGCAATCAGCCCCAGCATTTT.

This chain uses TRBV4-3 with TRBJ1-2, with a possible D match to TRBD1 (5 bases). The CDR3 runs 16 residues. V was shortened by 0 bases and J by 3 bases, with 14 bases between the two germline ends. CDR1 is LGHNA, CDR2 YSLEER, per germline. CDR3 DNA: TGCGCCAGCAGCCAAGATCTCGGTAGGGGTGACTATGGCTACACCTTC. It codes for CASSQDLGRGDYGYTF.

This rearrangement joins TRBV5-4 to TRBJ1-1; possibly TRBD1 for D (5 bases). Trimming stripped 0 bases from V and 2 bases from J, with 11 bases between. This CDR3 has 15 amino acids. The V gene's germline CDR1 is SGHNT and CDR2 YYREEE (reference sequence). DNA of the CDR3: TGTGCCAGCAGCTTGGCGTATGGGGCTAACACTGAAGCTTTCTTT. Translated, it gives CASSLAYGANTEAFF.

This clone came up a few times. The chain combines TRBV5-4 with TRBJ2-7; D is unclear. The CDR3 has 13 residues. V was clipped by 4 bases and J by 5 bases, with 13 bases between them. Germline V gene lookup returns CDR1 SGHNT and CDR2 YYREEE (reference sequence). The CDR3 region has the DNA TGTGCCAGCAGCCAAGAGCTGGTAAACGAGCAGTACTTC. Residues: CASSQELVNEQYF.

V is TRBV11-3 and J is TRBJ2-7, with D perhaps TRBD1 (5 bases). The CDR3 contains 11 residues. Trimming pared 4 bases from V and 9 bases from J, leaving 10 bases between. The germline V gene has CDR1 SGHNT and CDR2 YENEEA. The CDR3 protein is CASSSTAMQYF. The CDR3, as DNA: TGTGCCAGCAGCTCGACAGCTATGCAGTACTTC.

CDR3 region: CSARSGQPQHF. CDR3 sequence (DNA): TGCAGTGCTAGGTCAGGGCAGCCCCAGCATTTT. The chain links TRBV20-1 to TRBJ1-5; D might be TRBD1 (5 bases). V was trimmed by 3 bases and J by 7 bases, leaving 7 bases between them. Germline V gene data show CDR1 as DFQATT and CDR2 as SNEGSKA (reference sequence). There are 11 residues in the CDR3.

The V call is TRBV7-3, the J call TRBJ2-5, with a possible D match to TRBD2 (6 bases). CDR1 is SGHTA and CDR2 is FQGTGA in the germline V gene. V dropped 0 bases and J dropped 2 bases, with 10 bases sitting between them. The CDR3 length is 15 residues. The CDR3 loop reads CASSLTGGLQETQYF. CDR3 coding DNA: TGTGCCAGCAGCTTAACCGGGGGTTTACAAGAGACCCAGTACTTC.

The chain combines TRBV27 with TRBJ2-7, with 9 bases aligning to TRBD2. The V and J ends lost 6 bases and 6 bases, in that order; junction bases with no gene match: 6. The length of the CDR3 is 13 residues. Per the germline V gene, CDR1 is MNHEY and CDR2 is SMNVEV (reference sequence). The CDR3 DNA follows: TGTGCCAGCAGCGGCGGGGGGGCCTTCGAGCAGTACTTC. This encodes CASSGGGAFEQYF.

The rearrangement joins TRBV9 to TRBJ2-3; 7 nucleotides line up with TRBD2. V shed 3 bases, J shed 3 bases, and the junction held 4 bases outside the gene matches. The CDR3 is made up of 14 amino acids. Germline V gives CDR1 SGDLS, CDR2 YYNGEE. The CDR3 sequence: CASSEGGGTDTQYF. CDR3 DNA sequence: TGTGCCAGCAGCGAGGGCGGGGGAACAGATACGCAGTATTTT.

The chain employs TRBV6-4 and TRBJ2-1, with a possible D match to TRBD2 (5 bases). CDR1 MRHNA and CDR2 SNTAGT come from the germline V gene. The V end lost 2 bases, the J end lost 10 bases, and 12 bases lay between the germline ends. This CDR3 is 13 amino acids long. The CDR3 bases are TGTGCCAGCAGTGACGTCGGGGTTGGAGAGCAGTTCTTC. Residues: CASSDVGVGEQFF.

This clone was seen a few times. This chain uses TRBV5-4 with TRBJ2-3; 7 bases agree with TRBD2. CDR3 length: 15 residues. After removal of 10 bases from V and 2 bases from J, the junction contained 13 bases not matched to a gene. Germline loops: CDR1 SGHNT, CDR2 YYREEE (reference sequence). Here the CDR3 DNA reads TGTGCCTTTTCGGGCGGGCGGGGGACCACAGATACGCAGTATTTT. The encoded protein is CAFSGGRGTTDTQYF.

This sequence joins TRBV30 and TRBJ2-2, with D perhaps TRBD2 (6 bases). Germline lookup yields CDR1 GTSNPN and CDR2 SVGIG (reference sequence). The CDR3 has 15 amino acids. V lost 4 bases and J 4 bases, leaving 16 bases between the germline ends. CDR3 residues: CAWIPTLASTGELFF. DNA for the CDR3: TGTGCCTGGATTCCGACCCTAGCGAGCACCGGGGAGCTGTTTTTT.

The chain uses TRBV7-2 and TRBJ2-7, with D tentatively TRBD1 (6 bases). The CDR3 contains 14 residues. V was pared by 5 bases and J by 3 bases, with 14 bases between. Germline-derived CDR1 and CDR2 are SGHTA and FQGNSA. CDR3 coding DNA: TGTGCCAGCAGCGCCCGTGGGGGCATCTACGAGCAGTACTTC. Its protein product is CASSARGGIYEQYF.

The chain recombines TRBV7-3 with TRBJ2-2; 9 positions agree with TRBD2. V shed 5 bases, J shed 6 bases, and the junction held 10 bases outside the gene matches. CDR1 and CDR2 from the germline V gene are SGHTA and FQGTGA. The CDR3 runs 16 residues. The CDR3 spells CASSEGGGGAPGELFF. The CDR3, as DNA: TGTGCCAGCAGCGAAGGAGGCGGGGGGGCCCCCGGGGAGCTGTTTTTT.

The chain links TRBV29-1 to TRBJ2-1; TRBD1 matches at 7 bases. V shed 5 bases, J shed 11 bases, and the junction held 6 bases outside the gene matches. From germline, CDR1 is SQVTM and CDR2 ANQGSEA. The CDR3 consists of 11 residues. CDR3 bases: TGCAGCGTTTCAGACAGGGTCAAGCAGTTCTTC. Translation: CSVSDRVKQFF.

CDR3 coding DNA: TGTGCCAGCAGCTTATCTGGCAGTACGAACTACGAGCAGTACTTC. Its protein is CASSLSGSTNYEQYF. The chain is built from TRBV7-3 and TRBJ2-7, with D uncertain. Trimming cost V 2 bases and J 3 bases, with 14 bases left between them. Germline values: CDR1 SGHTA, CDR2 FQGTGA. The CDR3 spans 15 residues.

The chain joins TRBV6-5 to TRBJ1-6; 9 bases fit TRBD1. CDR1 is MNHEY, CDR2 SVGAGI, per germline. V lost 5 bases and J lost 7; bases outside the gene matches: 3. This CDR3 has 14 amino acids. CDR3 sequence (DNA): TGTGCCAGCAGTGCGACAGGGGGGAATTCACCCCTCCACTTT. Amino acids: CASSATGGNSPLHF.

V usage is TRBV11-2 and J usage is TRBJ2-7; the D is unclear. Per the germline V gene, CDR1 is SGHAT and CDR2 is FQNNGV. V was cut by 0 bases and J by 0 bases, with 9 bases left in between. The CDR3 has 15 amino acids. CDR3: CASSLDRRYSYEQYF. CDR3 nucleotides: TGTGCCAGCAGCTTAGATCGCAGGTACTCCTACGAGCAGTACTTC.

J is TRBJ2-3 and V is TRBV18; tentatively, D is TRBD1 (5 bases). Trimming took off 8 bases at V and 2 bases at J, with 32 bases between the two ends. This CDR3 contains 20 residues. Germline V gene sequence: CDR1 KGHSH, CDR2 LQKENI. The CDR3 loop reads CASGPLSDNEKLIFTDTQYF. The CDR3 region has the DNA TGTGCCAGCGGCCCTCTCTCGGACAACGAAAAACTAATTTTCACAGATACGCAGTATTTT. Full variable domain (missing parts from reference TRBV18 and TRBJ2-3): NAGVMQNPRHLVRRRGQEARLRCSPMKGHSHVYWYRQLPEEGLKFMVYLQKENIIDESGMPKERFSAEFPKEGPSILRIQQVVRGDSAAYFCASGPLSDNEKLIFTDTQYFGPGTRLTVL.

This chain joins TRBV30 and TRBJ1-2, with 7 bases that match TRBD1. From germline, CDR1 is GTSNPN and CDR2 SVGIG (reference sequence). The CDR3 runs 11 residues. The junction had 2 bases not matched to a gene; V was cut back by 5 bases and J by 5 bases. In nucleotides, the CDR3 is TGTGCCTGGGGGACAGATTATGGCTACACCTTC. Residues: CAWGTDYGYTF.

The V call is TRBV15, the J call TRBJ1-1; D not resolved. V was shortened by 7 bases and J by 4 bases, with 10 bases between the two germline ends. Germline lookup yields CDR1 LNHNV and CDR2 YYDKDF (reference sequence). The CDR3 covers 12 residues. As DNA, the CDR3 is TGTGCCACCAAATATGGAGGCACTGAAGCTTTCTTT. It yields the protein CATKYGGTEAFF.

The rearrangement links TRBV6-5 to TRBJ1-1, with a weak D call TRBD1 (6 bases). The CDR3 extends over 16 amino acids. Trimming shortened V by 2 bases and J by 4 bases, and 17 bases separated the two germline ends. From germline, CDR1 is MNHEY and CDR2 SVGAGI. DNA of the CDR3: TGTGCCAGCAGTTACCACGGTACAGGGAGTATCACTGAAGCTTTCTTT. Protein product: CASSYHGTGSITEAFF.